The 6 T cell receptor beta chains listed next were all sequenced from one sample in a study of cytomegalovirus exposure and HLA in healthy donors. PCR involved 60 Vbeta and 13 Jbeta primers. Profiled with immunoSEQ multiplex PCR; TCRdb holds only in-frame clones, not every one. The data contain roughly 200,000 clones, around 79% of them seen just once; the ten biggest clones take up over 1.5%. Specimen: PBMCs. The receptor source for this set is a girl aged 10-17 years in good health and CMV-seropositive.

V and J are TRBV5-5 and TRBJ2-7; tentative D call: TRBD1 (6 bases). CDR1 and CDR2 (germline): SGHKS, YYEKEE (reference sequence). Trimming removed 3 bases at V and 4 bases at J, with 14 bases between. The CDR3 covers 14 residues. The CDR3 loop is CASSSSGHLYEQYF. CDR3 nucleotide sequence: TGTGCCAGCAGCTCCTCGGGACACCTTTACGAGCAGTACTTC.

This clone was counted once. The J gene is TRBJ2-7, the V gene TRBV10-3; 10 nucleotides align to TRBD1. This CDR3 comprises 13 residues. Germline lookup yields CDR1 ENHRY and CDR2 SYGVKD. V trimming: 6 bases; J trimming: 6 bases; junction bases outside the gene matches: 5. The CDR3 here is CAIRPGQGPEQYF. CDR3 DNA: TGTGCCATCAGGCCGGGACAGGGGCCCGAGCAGTACTTC.

This clone appeared once. V is TRBV29-1 and J is TRBJ1-2, with D maybe TRBD1 (6 bases). The CDR3 is 12 residues long. V was shortened by 3 bases and J by 7 bases, with 12 bases between the two germline ends. The germline CDR1 and CDR2 sequences are SQVTM and ANQGSEA. The CDR3 here is CSVEAGVSGYTF. For the CDR3, the DNA is TGCAGCGTTGAGGCAGGGGTCAGTGGCTACACCTTC.

This chain links TRBV6-5 with TRBJ1-2; no firm D call. Germline CDR1 and CDR2: MNHEY and SVGAGI. The CDR3 covers 14 residues. Trimming removed 0 bases at V and 6 bases at J, with 11 bases between. The CDR3 nucleotides are TGTGCCAGCAGTTACTCGAGGTGGGAGGATGGCTACACCTTC. Translating gives CASSYSRWEDGYTF.

The chain carries TRBV15 and TRBJ2-7, with D possibly being TRBD2 (5 bases). V dropped 2 bases and J dropped 7 bases, with 15 bases sitting between them. This CDR3 region has 14 residues. Germline V gives CDR1 LNHNV, CDR2 YYDKDF (reference sequence). CDR3 amino acids: CATSRPGSTGEQYF. The CDR3 DNA is TGTGCCACCAGCAGACCCGGATCCACGGGAGAGCAGTACTTC. The full variable domain, in which reference TRBV15 and TRBJ2-7 provide the parts outside the CDR3, is DAMVIQNPRYQVTQFGKPVTLSCSQTLNHNVMYWYQQKSSQAPKLLFHYYDKDFNNEADTPDNFQSRRPNTSFCFLDIRSPGLGDTAMYLCATSRPGSTGEQYFGPGTRLTVT.

About this clone itself: Other DNA sequences in the sample encode the same CDR3. The chain employs TRBV11-2 and TRBJ2-7; no definite D call. Trimming shortened V by 8 bases and J by 4 bases, and 9 bases separated the two germline ends. CDR3 length: 11 residues. Germline V gene data show CDR1 as SGHAT and CDR2 as FQNNGV. The CDR3 DNA follows: TGTGCCAGCTCCCCCCGGTACGAGCAGTACTTC. Encoded protein: CASSPRYEQYF.